The clone carrying this T cell receptor beta chain was found a few times. Its antigen is as yet unknown. PCR used 60 Vbeta primers and 13 Jbeta primers. The assay was immunoSEQ multiplex PCR, and TCRdb's table has in-frame clones only and misses some. The sample shows 250,000 to 350,000 clones, roughly 85% of them seen only once. These data come from a study of cytomegalovirus exposure and HLA in healthy donors. Study-wide points: Later findings reportedly placed an Asian-associated ancestry cluster below the approximately 620-donor mean for N-insertions.

The V gene's germline CDR1 is SGHDT and CDR2 YYEEEE. This CDR3 spans 18 amino acids. V shed 0 bases, J shed 0 bases, and the junction held 11 bases outside the gene matches. This rearrangement joins TRBV5-6 to TRBJ1-1; TRBD1 aligns across 7 bases. The sequenced sample was PBMCs. The clonotype was recovered from a man aged 35 to 55 in good health and CMV-seropositive. The CDR3 is CASSLARGQRTMNTEAFF. For the CDR3, the DNA is TGTGCCAGCAGCTTGGCTAGGGGACAGAGGACAATGAACACTGAAGCTTTCTTT.